This TCR beta chain is from a study of blood T cell repertoires in COVID-19. Assignment of participants to cohorts was predicated upon participant-reported clinical history. Repertoires were generated with immunoSEQ multiplex PCR, while TCRdb's copy carries only in-frame clones and drops some. Found here are nearly 250,000 clones, around 89% of them singletons; the top ten hold approximately 0.9%. Deletions cut 8 bases from V and 2 bases from J, with 9 bases between. CDR3 length equals 12 residues. CDR1 is MNHEY and CDR2 is SVGAGI in the germline V gene. The receptor was isolated from a man aged 50 to 60 who had been exposed to COVID-19. This sequence joins TRBV6-5 and TRBJ1-1; unclear D gene. The specimen sequenced was PBMCs or T cells enriched from blood (not recorded which). CDR3: CASYNRNTEAFF. The CDR3 bases are TGTGCCAGCTACAACCGTAACACTGAAGCTTTCTTT.